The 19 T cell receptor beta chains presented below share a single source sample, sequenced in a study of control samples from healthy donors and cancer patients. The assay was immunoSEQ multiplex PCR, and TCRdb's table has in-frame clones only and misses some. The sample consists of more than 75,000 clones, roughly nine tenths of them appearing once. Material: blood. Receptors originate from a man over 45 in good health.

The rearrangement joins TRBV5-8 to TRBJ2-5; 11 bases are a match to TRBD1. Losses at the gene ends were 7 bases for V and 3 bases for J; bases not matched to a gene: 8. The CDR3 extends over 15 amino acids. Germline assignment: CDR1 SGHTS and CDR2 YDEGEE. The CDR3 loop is CASSAGTGGEETQYF. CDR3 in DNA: TGTGCCAGCTCCGCAGGGACAGGGGGTGAAGAGACCCAGTACTTC.

The chain's CDR3 is CAISEFGLTGAGNQPQHF. CDR3 sequence (DNA): TGTGCCATCAGTGAGTTCGGCTTGACAGGGGCTGGTAATCAGCCCCAGCATTTT. The chain uses TRBV10-3 and TRBJ1-5, with 8 bases matching TRBD1. The V gene end was trimmed by 1 base and the J gene end by 4 bases; junction bases not matched to a gene: 12. The CDR3 length is 18 residues. From germline, CDR1 is ENHRY and CDR2 SYGVKD.

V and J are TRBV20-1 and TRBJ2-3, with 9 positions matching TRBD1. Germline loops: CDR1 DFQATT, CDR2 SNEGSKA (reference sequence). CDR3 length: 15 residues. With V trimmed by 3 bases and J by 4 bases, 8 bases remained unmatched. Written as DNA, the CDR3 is TGCAGTGCTAGTCGCAACAGGGGGCTCTCAGATACGCAGTATTTT. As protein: CSASRNRGLSDTQYF.

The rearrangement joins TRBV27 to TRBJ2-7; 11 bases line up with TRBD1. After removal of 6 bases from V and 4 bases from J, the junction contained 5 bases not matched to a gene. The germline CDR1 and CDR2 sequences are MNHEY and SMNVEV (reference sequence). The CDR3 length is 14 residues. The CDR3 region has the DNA TGTGCCAGCAGCACGGGGACAGGGGGATACGAGCAGTACTTC. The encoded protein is CASSTGTGGYEQYF.

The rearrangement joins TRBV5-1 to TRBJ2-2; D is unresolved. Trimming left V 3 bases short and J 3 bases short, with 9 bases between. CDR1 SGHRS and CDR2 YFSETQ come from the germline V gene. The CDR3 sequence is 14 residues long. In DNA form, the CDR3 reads TGCGCCAGCAGCTCTGGACCCGACACCGGGGAGCTGTTTTTT. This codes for CASSSGPDTGELFF. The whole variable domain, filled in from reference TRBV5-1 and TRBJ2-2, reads KAGVTQTPRYLIKTRGQQVTLSCSPISGHRSVSWYQQTPGQGLQFLFEYFSETQRNKGNFPGRFSGRQFSNSRSEMNVSTLELGDSALYLCASSSGPDTGELFFGEGSRLTVL.

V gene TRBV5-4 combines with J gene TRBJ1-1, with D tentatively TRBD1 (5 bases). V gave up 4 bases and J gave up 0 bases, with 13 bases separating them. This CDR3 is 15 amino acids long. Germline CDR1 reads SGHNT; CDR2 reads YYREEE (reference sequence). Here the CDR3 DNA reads TGTGCCAGCAGCGCCCCCGGGACCATGAACACTGAAGCTTTCTTT. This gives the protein CASSAPGTMNTEAFF.

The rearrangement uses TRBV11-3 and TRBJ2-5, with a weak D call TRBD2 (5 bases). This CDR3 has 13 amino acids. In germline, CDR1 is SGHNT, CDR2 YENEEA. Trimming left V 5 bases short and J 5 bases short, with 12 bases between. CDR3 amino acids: CASSRADPETQYF. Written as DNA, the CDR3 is TGTGCCAGCAGCCGAGCGGACCCGGAGACCCAGTACTTC.

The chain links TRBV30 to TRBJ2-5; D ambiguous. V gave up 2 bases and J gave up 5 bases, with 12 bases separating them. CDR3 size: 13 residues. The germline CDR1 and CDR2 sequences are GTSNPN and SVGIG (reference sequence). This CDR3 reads CAWSLGLVETQYF. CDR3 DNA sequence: TGTGCCTGGAGTCTAGGATTGGTGGAGACCCAGTACTTC.

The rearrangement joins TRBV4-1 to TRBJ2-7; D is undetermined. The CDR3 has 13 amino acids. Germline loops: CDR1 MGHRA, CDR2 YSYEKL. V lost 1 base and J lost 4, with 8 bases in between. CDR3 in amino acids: CASSQGEEYEQYF. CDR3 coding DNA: TGCGCCAGCAGCCAAGGAGAGGAGTACGAGCAGTACTTC.

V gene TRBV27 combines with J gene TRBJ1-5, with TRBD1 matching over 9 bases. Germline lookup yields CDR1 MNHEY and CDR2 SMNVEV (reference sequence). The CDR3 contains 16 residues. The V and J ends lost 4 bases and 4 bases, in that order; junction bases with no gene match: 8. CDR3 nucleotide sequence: TGTGCCAGCAGTTCCACAACAGGGGGCCGGAATCAGCCCCAGCATTTT. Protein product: CASSSTTGGRNQPQHF.

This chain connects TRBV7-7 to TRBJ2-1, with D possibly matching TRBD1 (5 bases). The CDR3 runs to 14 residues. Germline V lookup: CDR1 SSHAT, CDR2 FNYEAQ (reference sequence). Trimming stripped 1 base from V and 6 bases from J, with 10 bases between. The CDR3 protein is CASSLGVQGNEQFF. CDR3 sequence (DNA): TGTGCCAGCAGCTTAGGGGTTCAGGGCAATGAGCAGTTCTTC.

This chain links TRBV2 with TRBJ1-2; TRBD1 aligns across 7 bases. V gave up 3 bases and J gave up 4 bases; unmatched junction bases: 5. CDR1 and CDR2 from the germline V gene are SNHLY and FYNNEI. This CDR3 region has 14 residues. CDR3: CASSDDRDFYGYTF. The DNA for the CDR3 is TGTGCCAGCAGTGACGACAGGGACTTCTATGGCTACACCTTC.

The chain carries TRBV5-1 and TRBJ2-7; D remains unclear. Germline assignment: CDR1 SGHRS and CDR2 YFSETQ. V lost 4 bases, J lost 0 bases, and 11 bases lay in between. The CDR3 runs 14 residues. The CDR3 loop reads CASSPRQTSYEQYF. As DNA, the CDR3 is TGCGCCAGCAGCCCGCGACAAACCTCCTACGAGCAGTACTTC.

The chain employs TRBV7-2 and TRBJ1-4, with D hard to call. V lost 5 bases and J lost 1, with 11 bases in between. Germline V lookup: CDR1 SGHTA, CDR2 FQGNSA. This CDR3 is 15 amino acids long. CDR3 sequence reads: CASSIGRRTNEKLFF. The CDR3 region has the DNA TGTGCCAGCAGCATTGGACGGCGAACTAATGAAAAACTGTTTTTT.

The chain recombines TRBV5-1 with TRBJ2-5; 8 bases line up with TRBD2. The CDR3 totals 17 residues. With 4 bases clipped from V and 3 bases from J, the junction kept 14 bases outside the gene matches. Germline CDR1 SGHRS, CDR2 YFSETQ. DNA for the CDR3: TGCGCCAGCAGCAGAGGGGGAGCGGGGGTGGATAAAGAGACCCAGTACTTC. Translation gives CASSRGGAGVDKETQYF.

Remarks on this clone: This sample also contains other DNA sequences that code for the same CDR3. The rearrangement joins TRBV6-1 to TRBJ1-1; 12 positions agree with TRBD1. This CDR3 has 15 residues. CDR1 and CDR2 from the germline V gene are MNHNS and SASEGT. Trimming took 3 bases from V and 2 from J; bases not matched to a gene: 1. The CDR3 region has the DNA TGTGCCAGCAGTGACGGGACAGGGGGCAACACTGAAGCTTTCTTT. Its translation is CASSDGTGGNTEAFF.

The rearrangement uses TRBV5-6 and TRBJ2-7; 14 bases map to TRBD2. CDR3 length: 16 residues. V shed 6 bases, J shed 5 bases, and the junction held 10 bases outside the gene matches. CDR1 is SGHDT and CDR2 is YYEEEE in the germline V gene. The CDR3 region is CASTSQGLAGDNEQYF. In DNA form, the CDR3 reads TGTGCCAGCACGTCCCAGGGACTAGCGGGGGATAACGAGCAGTACTTC. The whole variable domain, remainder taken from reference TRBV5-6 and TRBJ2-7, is DAGVTQSPTHLIKTRGQQVTLRCSPKSGHDTVSWYQQALGQGPQFIFQYYEEEERQRGNFPDRFSGHQFPNYSSELNVNALLLGDSALYLCASTSQGLAGDNEQYFGPGTRLTVT.

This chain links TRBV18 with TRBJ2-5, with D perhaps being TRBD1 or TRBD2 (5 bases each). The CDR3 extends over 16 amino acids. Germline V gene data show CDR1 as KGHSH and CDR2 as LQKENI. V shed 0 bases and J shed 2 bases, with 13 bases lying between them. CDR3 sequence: CASSPPGRLQQETQYF. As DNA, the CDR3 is TGTGCCAGCTCACCACCGGGGCGACTACAGCAAGAGACCCAGTACTTC.

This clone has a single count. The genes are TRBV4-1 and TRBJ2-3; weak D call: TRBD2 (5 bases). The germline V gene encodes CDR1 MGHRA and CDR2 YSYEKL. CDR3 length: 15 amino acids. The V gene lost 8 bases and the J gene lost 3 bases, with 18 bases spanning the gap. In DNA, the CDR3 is TGCGCCAGCTCGGACTCCCCGGGTGTGACAGATACGCAGTATTTT. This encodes CASSDSPGVTDTQYF.